This is a list of T cell receptor beta chains from one sample in a study of OX40 agonist ivuxolimab in advanced cancers. Sequenced by immunoSEQ multiplex PCR; TCRdb stores in-frame clones only, minus some. Found here are 70,000 or so clones, around 88% of them singletons; the top ten hold 0.85% to 1%. The sample consisted of CD4+ or CD8+ T cells sorted from blood, taken in a trial of the OX40 agonist ivuxolimab. The receptor set was obtained from an adult with an advanced solid tumor such as melanoma, head and neck, liver or kidney cancer. Both conserved end residues are part of each CDR3. A D gene is named only where the DNA matches it firmly.

TRBD1	TRBV10-3	14	TRBJ1-1	CAISGEGANTEAFF
.	TRBV6-1	13	TRBJ1-5	CASSHSHDQPQHF
TRBD1	TRBV4-1	17	TRBJ2-2	CASSRRQGTQNTGELFF
TRBD1	TRBV28	14	TRBJ1-5	CASSITGVGQPQHF
TRBD2	TRBV5-1	16	TRBJ2-3	CASSASTSVGTDTQYF
.	TRBV13	24	TRBJ1-2	CASSLSVLRRGGKSGDRSNYGYTF
.	TRBV19	12	TRBJ2-1	CASSMLFNEQFF
TRBD1	TRBV7-2	15	TRBJ1-2	CASSLGAGTGSGYTF
TRBD2	TRBV28	16	TRBJ2-1	CASSPRLAGGKGEQFF
.	TRBV6-5	15	TRBJ2-1	CASSYGGSSYNEQFF
.	TRBV21-1	15	TRBJ1-5	CASSFRRQGNQPQHF
.	TRBV5-1	16	TRBJ1-2	CASSPPSGGGNYGYTF
TRBD2	TRBV18	17	TRBJ2-7	CASSPGLAGGGSYEQYF
.	TRBV12-2	15	TRBJ2-2	CASRPPGYATGELFF
TRBD2	TRBV9	15	TRBJ2-1	CASSARAGEYNEQFF
.	TRBV11-2	15	TRBJ2-7	CASSLGVRGAYEQYF
TRBD2	TRBV4-3	16	TRBJ2-1	CASSQGRLAGRNEQFF
TRBD1	TRBV18	13	TRBJ2-5	CASSPGTEETQYF
TRBD2	TRBV5-1	17	TRBJ2-1	CASSPPLSGGANNEQFF
.	TRBV7-2	13	TRBJ2-1	CASSSPALGEQFF
TRBD1	TRBV5-1	14	TRBJ1-1	CASSGWDRATEAFF
.	TRBV19	16	TRBJ2-5	CASSPWYRAAGETQYF
TRBD1	TRBV18	14	TRBJ2-7	CASVGGTGAYEQYF
.	TRBV15	14	TRBJ1-2	CATSRDNSGYGYTF
TRBD2	TRBV6-4	15	TRBJ2-5	CASSVRGGLGETQYF
.	TRBV6-6	16	TRBJ2-5	CASKYRGGVGQETQYF
.	TRBV2	15	TRBJ2-7	CASSEALTARNEQYF
.	TRBV29-1	13	TRBJ1-5	CSVAGDSNQPQHF
TRBD2	TRBV7-2	15	TRBJ2-3	CASSFWRGATDTQYF
TRBD1	TRBV5-1	15	TRBJ1-1	CASSRIRGGGTEAFF
.	TRBV5-6	18	TRBJ2-4	CASSLWQGMTGAKNIQYF
.	TRBV9	14	TRBJ1-6	CASSVEQTNSPLHF
.	TRBV9	13	TRBJ2-7	CASSVSEGYEQYF
.	TRBV14	13	TRBJ2-5	CASSQAARETQYF
.	TRBV7-3	15	TRBJ2-7	CASSLAQPPLGEQYF
.	TRBV28	14	TRBJ1-1	CASSSPGQNTEAFF
TRBD2	TRBV29-1	15	TRBJ2-7	CSVPRGAGGGREQYF
.	TRBV6-7	14	TRBJ1-2	CASSPQTGSYGYTF
.	TRBV29-1	14	TRBJ1-2	CSVDGAGGIYGYTF
.	TRBV18	16	TRBJ2-1	CASSPQSGSSYNEQFF
TRBD1	TRBV2	15	TRBJ2-1	CASSDPVQGNNEQFF
.	TRBV9	15	TRBJ1-2	CASSVLGQGLGGYTF
TRBD1	TRBV6-1	13	TRBJ2-7	CASRLGQAYEQYF
.	TRBV6-5	11	TRBJ2-7	CASSDTYEQYF
TRBD2	TRBV7-2	15	TRBJ2-7	CASSLGLAGPYEQYF
.	TRBV11-2	14	TRBJ1-1	CASSLPPENTEAFF
.	TRBV19	12	TRBJ1-1	CASKGVGTEAFF
.	TRBV5-4	14	TRBJ2-3	CASSSKQSTDTQYF